These T cell receptor beta chains were read from a single sample in a study of cytomegalovirus exposure and HLA in healthy donors. The protocol was immunoSEQ multiplex PCR, while the TCRdb copy is restricted to in-frame clones and leaves out a portion. In the table there are about 170,000 clones, about 80% of which are singletons. Sequencing was done on a sample of PBMCs. Receptors originate from a female donor in good health and CMV-seronegative. The conserved cysteine and the conserved F or W are not part of the CDR3 here.

V	J	CDR3
TRBV5-4	TRBJ2-7	ASSSGLAGPTTIYEQY
TRBV5-1	TRBJ2-7	ASSSPITGSEQY
TRBV7-3	TRBJ2-1	ASSLRSGYNEQF
TRBV30	TRBJ2-3	AWSLSDTQY
TRBV5-4	TRBJ1-2	ASRWTGTNYGYT
TRBV13	TRBJ1-1	ASSLGTGKTEAF
TRBV7-8	.	ASSFHRGRNEQY
TRBV6-5	TRBJ1-5	ASSAGRNQPQH
TRBV18	TRBJ1-1	ASSPASGRTEAF
TRBV5-1	TRBJ2-7	ASSPGTSGGRGGEQY
TRBV11-2	TRBJ2-7	ASSLVHTSGYEQY
TRBV6-1	TRBJ2-7	ASSEIGTGFDEQY
TRBV19	TRBJ2-1	ASTSLGFYNEQF
TRBV7-9	TRBJ1-1	ASSFRQGFMNTEAF
TRBV2	TRBJ1-2	ASSEWYSEGGYT
TRBV11-1	TRBJ1-6	ASSTGQRSPLH
TRBV10-3	TRBJ1-2	AISNRTGLRGYT
TRBV19	TRBJ1-2	ASSIWTGNYGYT
TRBV6-5	TRBJ1-1	ASRWGQGREAF
TRBV6-4	TRBJ1-1	ASSERSITVNTEAF
TRBV10-3	TRBJ1-1	AISESGGAGGTEAF
TRBV4-1	TRBJ2-7	ASSQGPAGVSYEQY
TRBV9	TRBJ2-3	ASSVASQGARTDTQY
TRBV23-1	TRBJ1-1	ASSRLTGGTEAF
TRBV6-6	TRBJ1-1	ASSITVNTEAF
TRBV6-1	.	AVYYEQY
TRBV2	TRBJ1-1	ASTLDRETEAF
TRBV6-5	TRBJ1-5	ASSSGVVQPQH
TRBV2	TRBJ1-6	ASSVRDRSYSPLH
TRBV29-1	TRBJ2-2	SAGGTGELF
TRBV25-1	TRBJ2-7	ASSATPGQERYEQY
TRBV5-4	TRBJ2-1	ASSLAGNEQF
TRBV7-8	TRBJ2-1	ASSLRTGILNEQF
TRBV13	TRBJ2-1	ASSLGLANEQF
TRBV29-1	TRBJ1-1	SVEGLTRDTEAF
TRBV27	TRBJ2-2	ASSFSHLNTGELF
TRBV27	TRBJ1-2	ASSLRGNRNGYT
TRBV30	TRBJ1-1	AWSPISGLAEAF
TRBV10-1	TRBJ1-6	ASSVRTNRGAGSPLH
TRBV4-2	TRBJ1-2	ASSQGPVDMDYGYT
TRBV2	TRBJ2-5	ASTGGGIETQY
TRBV7-2	TRBJ1-5	ASSLVAGADQPQH
TRBV6-5	TRBJ1-1	ASSSYRVGTEAF
TRBV5-1	TRBJ2-1	ASSMDFYNEQF
TRBV5-1	TRBJ1-2	ASSPNPTGGDGYT
TRBV5-1	TRBJ2-3	ASSFRGASTDTQY
TRBV10-2	TRBJ1-5	ASNNGEGNQPQH
TRBV7-9	TRBJ2-7	ASSDPGTRSSYEQY
TRBV4-2	TRBJ1-4	ASSQDPGRAGEKLF
TRBV9	TRBJ2-6	ASTTSRTGKDSGANVLT
TRBV2	TRBJ2-5	AGRADEETQY
TRBV18	TRBJ2-7	ASSPGQGPYEQY
TRBV29-1	TRBJ2-7	SVKGLAAYEQY
TRBV5-1	TRBJ2-1	ASSWGAGGTYNEQF
TRBV11-2	.	ASSTDRGSEQY
TRBV6-5	TRBJ1-5	ASSLSKGGNQPQH
TRBV14	TRBJ2-5	ASRGGLEGETQY
TRBV6-5	TRBJ2-7	ASRRGSLYEQY